One and the same sample provided the 15 T cell receptor beta chains below, sequenced in a study of identical twins. In TCRdb, the 5' RACE reads were re-called with MiXCR into one record per CDR3 protein. The sample consists of 240,000 or so distinct CDR3 sequences, 7% of them appearing once. This sample was shared with a second study, whose subject was yellow fever vaccine responses in identical twins.

The sample taken for sequencing was memory (CD45RO+) T cells sorted from blood. The receptors stem from a woman between 18 and 29 years old in good health.

This clonotype was counted only a few times. The chain joins TRBV14 to TRBJ1-2; D uncertain. The CDR3 consists of 24 residues. V lost 4 bases and J lost 0, with 39 bases in between. Germline V gives CDR1 SGHDN, CDR2 FVKESK. This chain's CDR3 is CASSPSDYSLFGSSSLQANYGYTF. CDR3 coding DNA: TGTGCCAGCAGCCCGTCGGATTATTCGCTCTTTGGGTCTTCTTCCTTACAAGCTAACTATGGCTACACCTTC.

In its sample, this clonotype was seen many times. The J gene is TRBJ2-1, the V gene TRBV24-1; TRBD2 aligns across 11 bases. The ends lost 6 bases at V and 4 bases at J; junction bases unmatched: 4. From germline, CDR1 is KGHDR and CDR2 SFDVKD. CDR3 length equals 15 residues. The CDR3 spells CATSSGTSGYNEQFF. The CDR3 bases are TGTGCCACCAGTTCCGGGACTAGCGGTTACAATGAGCAGTTCTTC.

The chain has TRBV20-1 and TRBJ1-4; D is unclear. The CDR3 totals 16 residues. Per germline, CDR1 DFQATT and CDR2 SNEGSKA (reference sequence). V lost 0 bases and J lost 6, with 17 bases in between. The DNA of the CDR3 is TGCAGTGCTAGAGATCTCGGGGTCGGTTGGGATGAAAAACTGTTTTTT. This codes for CSARDLGVGWDEKLFF.

This clonotype was picked up many times. The V gene is TRBV28, the J gene TRBJ1-1, with 7 bases that match TRBD1. The junction had 6 bases not matched to a gene; V was cut back by 6 bases and J by 2 bases. Germline CDR1 and CDR2: MDHEN and SYDVKM. The CDR3 runs 14 residues. Written as DNA, the CDR3 is TGTGCCAGCAGCCCCGGGACAGTCAACACTGAAGCTTTCTTT. The encoded protein is CASSPGTVNTEAFF.

This clonotype has more than one count but fewer than ten. The chain carries TRBV11-2 and TRBJ2-2, with a weak D call TRBD2 (7 bases). This CDR3 region has 15 residues. Trimming shortened V by 6 bases and J by 3 bases, and 14 bases separated the two germline ends. CDR1 is SGHAT, CDR2 FQNNGV, per germline. CDR3 DNA: TGTGCCAGCAGGTTCGGGGGGCTGGACACCGGGGAGCTGTTTTTT. Translating gives CASRFGGLDTGELFF.

This clonotype was observed a handful of times. J is TRBJ2-1 and V is TRBV10-3; 9 bases map to TRBD1. The germline V gene encodes CDR1 ENHRY and CDR2 SYGVKD. The CDR3 spans 14 residues. After removal of 9 bases from V and 4 bases from J, the junction contained 7 bases not matched to a gene. The CDR3 nucleotides are TGTGCCATAAAGCCGGGACAGGGTTACAATGAGCAGTTCTTC. Translation: CAIKPGQGYNEQFF.

There are many counts of this clonotype. The chain combines TRBV6-1 with TRBJ2-3; 10 bases fit TRBD2. The CDR3 has 16 residues. V gave up 7 bases and J gave up 4 bases; unmatched junction bases: 11. The germline V gene has CDR1 MNHNS and CDR2 SASEGT. CDR3 DNA: TGTGCCAGCACCCCTGAGTTAGCGGGGGGCCCAGATACGCAGTATTTT. Protein sequence: CASTPELAGGPDTQYF.

This clonotype was seen repeatedly, ten times or more. The chain's CDR3 is CSARGANTEAFF. The CDR3 DNA reads as TGCAGTGCTAGAGGGGCGAACACTGAAGCTTTCTTT. V gene TRBV20-1 combines with J gene TRBJ1-1, with D unclear. V shed 1 base and J shed 1 base, with 4 bases lying between them. The CDR3 is made up of 12 amino acids. Germline CDR1 DFQATT, CDR2 SNEGSKA (reference sequence).

This clonotype was picked up many times. V is TRBV27 and J is TRBJ2-1, with TRBD1 identical over 9 bases. V shed 2 bases and J 8 bases; nucleotides not matched to a gene: 7. Germline CDR1 reads MNHEY; CDR2 reads SMNVEV (reference sequence). CDR3 size: 15 residues. The CDR3 loop reads CASSLGTGGTDEQFF. CDR3 bases: TGTGCCAGCAGTTTAGGTACAGGGGGCACCGATGAGCAGTTCTTC.

This clonotype was counted a few times. V gene TRBV10-3 combines with J gene TRBJ1-3; D call uncertain. The germline V and J ends were trimmed by 11 bases and 4 bases, with 15 bases remaining between them. CDR1 and CDR2 from the germline V gene are ENHRY and SYGVKD. The CDR3 is 13 amino acids. The CDR3 DNA is TGTGCCGTACGGTGGGCAGAAGGAAACACCATATATTTT. It is translated as CAVRWAEGNTIYF.

This clonotype was counted many times. The chain combines TRBV12-3 or TRBV12-4 with TRBJ1-1, with no clear D. With 3 bases removed from V and 0 bases from J, the gap between germline ends came to 5 bases. The CDR3 consists of 13 residues. CDR3 nucleotides: TGTGCCAGCAGTTTTTCAGTGAACACTGAAGCTTTCTTT. Amino acid sequence: CASSFSVNTEAFF.

This clonotype was counted many times. The V call is TRBV12-3 or TRBV12-4, the J call TRBJ1-5, with D uncertain. This CDR3 comprises 14 residues. V was cut by 6 bases and J by 3 bases, with 12 bases left in between. CDR3 coding DNA: TGTGCCAGCAGCACGGACGGGTACAATCAGCCCCAGCATTTT. Its translation: CASSTDGYNQPQHF.

The CDR3 region has the DNA TGTGCCAGCAGCTTAGGCAGCGGTATATTCCACGATGAGCAGTTCTTC. Its translation: CASSLGSGIFHDEQFF. V is TRBV7-2 and J is TRBJ2-1; perhaps TRBD2 as D (5 bases). The CDR3 has 16 residues. The V end lost 1 base, the J end lost 8 bases, and 18 bases lay between the germline ends. Germline V CDR1 and CDR2: SGHTA, FQGNSA. The full variable domain, completed using reference TRBV7-2 and TRBJ2-1, is GAGVSQSPSNKVTEKGKDVELRCDPISGHTALYWYRQSLGQGLEFLIYFQGNSAPDKSGLPSDRFSAERTGGSVSTLTIQRTQQEDSAVYLCASSLGSGIFHDEQFFGPGTRLTVL.

V usage is TRBV6-5 and J usage is TRBJ2-7; maybe TRBD1 (6 bases). The V gene lost 4 bases and the J gene lost 6 bases, with 13 bases spanning the gap. This CDR3 has 13 residues. Germline lookup yields CDR1 MNHEY and CDR2 SVGAGI. The CDR3 spells CASSSVPRGEQYF. CDR3 sequence (DNA): TGTGCCAGCAGTTCAGTCCCCAGGGGCGAGCAGTACTTC.

This clonotype was observed at least ten times. V usage is TRBV9 and J usage is TRBJ2-1, with D tentatively TRBD1 or TRBD2 (5 bases each). There are 16 residues in the CDR3. Germline V gene lookup returns CDR1 SGDLS and CDR2 YYNGEE. The ends were cut back, 0 bases at V and 5 bases at J, with 15 bases in the middle. CDR3 coding DNA: TGTGCCAGCAGCGTAGCTGGGACGATCCCTAACAATGAGCAGTTCTTC. Amino acids: CASSVAGTIPNNEQFF.